The 23 T cell receptor beta chains below come from one sample, sequenced in a study of human T cells and chemical hapten exposure. TCRdb analysed the RACE reads with MiXCR anew, one entry per CDR3 protein. This table holds tens of thousands of distinct CDR3 sequences, approximately 10% found once. Time point meaning: patch test 1, 2 weeks after DPC sensitization. Indicated treatment: therapeutic diphenylcyclopropenone sensitization with weekly scalp DPC. The sequenced sample was whole blood, obtained in connection with sensitization to the hapten diphenylcyclopropenone (DPC). The origin of the receptors is a man aged 40-49 years with alopecia areata. Some clones in this sample may be carry-over from other donors' samples.

In this sample, this clonotype turned up a few times. This chain uses TRBV4-1 with TRBJ2-1; D gene ambiguous. V lost 8 bases to trimming and J lost 0 bases, with 14 bases between them. Germline CDR1 MGHRA, CDR2 YSYEKL. The CDR3 covers 15 residues. This CDR3 is CASADGLSSYNEQFF. CDR3 sequence (DNA): TGCGCCAGCGCGGACGGGTTAAGCTCCTACAATGAGCAGTTCTTC.

This clonotype has ten or more counts. The rearrangement uses TRBV27 and TRBJ2-7, with 7 bases that match TRBD2. Per germline, CDR1 MNHEY and CDR2 SMNVEV (reference sequence). There are 15 residues in the CDR3. Trimming took 0 bases from V and 4 from J; bases not matched to a gene: 6. CDR3 protein: CASSLSFGGSYEQYF. As DNA, the CDR3 is TGTGCCAGCAGTTTATCTTTTGGCGGGAGTTACGAGCAGTACTTC.

The J gene is TRBJ2-6, the V gene TRBV28; D unresolved. V dropped 3 bases and J dropped 4 bases, with 10 bases sitting between them. The germline V gene has CDR1 MDHEN and CDR2 SYDVKM. There are 15 residues in the CDR3. The DNA of the CDR3 is TGTGCCAGCAGTTTTGAAGGCGCCGGGGCCAACGTCCTGACTTTC. It yields the protein CASSFEGAGANVLTF. Using reference TRBV28 and TRBJ2-6 for the parts outside the CDR3, the full variable domain is DVKVTQSSRYLVKRTGEKVFLECVQDMDHENMFWYRQDPGLGLRLIYFSYDVKMKEKGDIPEGYSVSREKKERFSLILESASTNQTSMYLCASSFEGAGANVLTFGAGSRLTVL.

This clonotype appeared a few times. The V and J genes are TRBV7-2 and TRBJ1-2; D is possibly TRBD1 (6 bases). The CDR3 is 16 residues long. Germline V gene sequence: CDR1 SGHTA, CDR2 FQGNSA. Trimming shortened V by 2 bases and J by 1 base, and 14 bases separated the two germline ends. The CDR3 here is CASSLRQVTINYGYTF. For the CDR3, the DNA is TGTGCCAGCAGCTTAAGACAGGTTACCATTAACTATGGCTACACCTTC.

In its sample, this clonotype was seen a few times. The V gene is TRBV20-1, the J gene TRBJ2-7; D might be TRBD2 (5 bases). The CDR3 has 12 amino acids. CDR1 and CDR2 from the germline V gene are DFQATT and SNEGSKA (reference sequence). The germline V and J ends were trimmed by 6 bases and 0 bases, with 9 bases remaining between them. The CDR3 reads CSARENSYEQYF. The CDR3 DNA sequence: TGCAGTGCGAGGGAGAACTCCTACGAGCAGTACTTC.

A few counts support this clonotype. This chain's CDR3 is CASSFQGANYGYTF. The CDR3 DNA is TGTGCCAGCAGTTTCCAGGGGGCCAACTATGGCTACACCTTC. V is TRBV12-3 or TRBV12-4 and J is TRBJ1-2; 8 positions match TRBD1. V trimming: 3 bases; J trimming: 2 bases; junction bases outside the gene matches: 2. The CDR3 runs 14 residues.

The chain joins TRBV5-1 to TRBJ2-3; possibly TRBD2 for D (6 bases). Germline V gene sequence: CDR1 SGHRS, CDR2 YFSETQ. The V and J ends lost 4 bases and 6 bases respectively, with 15 bases between them. This CDR3 is built from 14 residues. The chain's CDR3 is CASSEQVAGDTQYF. The CDR3 coding sequence is TGCGCCAGCAGCGAACAGGTCGCGGGGGATACGCAGTATTTT.

This clonotype has only a few counts. The gene calls are TRBV7-6 and TRBJ2-3, with D possibly being TRBD2 (6 bases). The germline V and J ends were trimmed by 5 bases and 3 bases, with 15 bases remaining between them. This CDR3 has 15 amino acids. CDR1 SGHVS and CDR2 FNYEAQ come from the germline V gene. The CDR3 region is CASSPQGGQTDTQYF. The DNA of the CDR3 is TGTGCCAGCAGCCCGCAGGGAGGACAAACAGATACGCAGTATTTT. Drawing the rest from reference TRBV7-6 and TRBJ2-3, the complete variable domain is GAGVSQSPRYKVTKRGQDVALRCDPISGHVSLYWYRQALGQGPEFLTYFNYEAQQDKSGLPNDRFSAERPEGSISTLTIQRTEQRDSAMYRCASSPQGGQTDTQYFGPGTRLTVL.

The chain carries TRBV5-1 and TRBJ2-5; D may be TRBD1 (6 bases). The germline V and J ends were trimmed by 6 bases and 4 bases, with 16 bases remaining between them. Germline assignment: CDR1 SGHRS and CDR2 YFSETQ. This CDR3 region has 14 residues. The CDR3 DNA reads as TGCGCCAGCACTCGAGGGACAATCGGAGAGACCCAGTACTTC. Amino acids: CASTRGTIGETQYF.

This clonotype was detected many times. A junction boundary mismatches the germline segment, possibly from a read error. The rearrangement uses TRBV7-8 and TRBJ2-7, with D perhaps TRBD1 or TRBD2 (5 bases each). There are 14 residues in the CDR3. The germline V gene encodes CDR1 SGHVS and CDR2 FQNEAQ. CDR3 bases: TGTGCCAGCAACTTAGGGGAGCGGCTGTACGCGCAGTACTTC. It is translated as CASNLGERLYAQYF.

The chain links TRBV29-1 to TRBJ2-2; D remains unclear. Trimming left V 1 base short and J 6 bases short, with 6 bases between. Germline CDR1 is SQVTM and CDR2 is ANQGSEA. This CDR3 contains 12 residues. The CDR3 region is CSVEGRPGELFF. CDR3 DNA: TGCAGCGTTGAAGGACGGCCCGGGGAGCTGTTTTTT.

This clonotype was recorded many times. This chain uses TRBV6-5 with TRBJ1-3; TRBD1 aligns across 7 bases. V shed 9 bases, J shed 1 base, and the junction held 6 bases outside the gene matches. The CDR3 consists of 14 residues. Per the germline V gene, CDR1 is MNHEY and CDR2 is SVGAGI. In DNA form, the CDR3 reads TGTGCCAGTTGTACAGGGGATTCTGGAAACACCATATATTTT. Translated: CASCTGDSGNTIYF.

This clonotype was counted many times. J is TRBJ1-4 and V is TRBV20-1; no clear D gene. Germline assignment: CDR1 DFQATT and CDR2 SNEGSKA (reference sequence). Trimming cost V 5 bases and J 4 bases, with 5 bases left between them. The CDR3 has 11 residues. CDR3 region: CSARINEKLFF. The CDR3 DNA reads as TGCAGTGCTCGGATTAATGAAAAACTGTTTTTT.

This clonotype was picked up many times. The rearrangement links TRBV29-1 to TRBJ2-6; 12 positions agree with TRBD1. This CDR3 is built from 16 residues. Germline CDR1 SQVTM, CDR2 ANQGSEA. Losses at the gene ends were 6 bases for V and 1 base for J; bases not matched to a gene: 4. The CDR3 loop is CSVTGQGASGANVLTF. The CDR3 bases are TGCAGCGTAACGGGACAGGGGGCTTCTGGGGCCAACGTCCTGACTTTC.

In its sample, this clonotype was seen a few times. The chain links TRBV6-5 to TRBJ1-5; D gene unclear. The V end lost 6 bases, the J end lost 0 bases, and 18 bases lay between the germline ends. The CDR3 runs to 17 residues. Looked up from germline, CDR1 is MNHEY and CDR2 is SVGAGI. DNA of the CDR3: TGTGCCAGCAGCCAATTTAGAGTCTGGTATAGCAATCAGCCCCAGCATTTT. This translates into CASSQFRVWYSNQPQHF.

The table lists this clonotype with a few counts. This chain connects TRBV7-8 to TRBJ2-7; weak D call: TRBD2 (5 bases). The V gene lost 0 bases and the J gene lost 0 bases, with 12 bases spanning the gap. The CDR3 loop spans 16 amino acids. Germline V gene sequence: CDR1 SGHVS, CDR2 FQNEAQ. CDR3 protein: CASSLAPRGNSYEQYF. The CDR3 DNA follows: TGTGCCAGCAGCTTAGCCCCCCGGGGTAACTCCTACGAGCAGTACTTC.

This clonotype has at least ten counts. The chain recombines TRBV6-5 with TRBJ1-6; D remains ambiguous. CDR1 and CDR2 from the germline V gene are MNHEY and SVGAGI. The CDR3 runs 14 residues. V was shortened by 4 bases and J by 0 bases, with 4 bases between the two germline ends. CDR3 coding DNA: TGTGCCAGCAGTTTACGCTCCTATAATTCACCCCTCCACTTT. It yields the protein CASSLRSYNSPLHF.

The chain employs TRBV4-3 and TRBJ2-4; TRBD2 is a possible D gene (6 bases). Trimming removed 0 bases at V and 1 base at J, with 19 bases between. The CDR3 is 19 residues long. Germline CDR1 and CDR2: LGHNA and YSLEER. CDR3 sequence reads: CASSQEWSGGEGAKNIQYF. CDR3 coding DNA: TGCGCCAGCAGCCAAGAATGGTCGGGCGGGGAAGGGGCCAAAAACATTCAGTACTTC.

The genes are TRBV6-2 or TRBV6-3 and TRBJ2-7, with TRBD2 matching 8 bases. Germline CDR1 reads MNHEY; CDR2 reads SVGEGT. The CDR3 spans 14 residues. The ends lost 0 bases at V and 3 bases at J; junction bases unmatched: 1. Written as DNA, the CDR3 is TGTGCCAGCAGTTACTCCGGGACTAGCTACGAGCAGTACTTC. It translates to CASSYSGTSYEQYF.

Turning to this clonotype: A single base separates this from a much larger clone, so it may be a read error. The chain couples TRBV24-1 to TRBJ2-2; D is tentatively TRBD1 or TRBD2 (5 bases each). This CDR3 spans 18 amino acids. V lost 3 bases and J lost 1, with 17 bases in between. Per the germline V gene, CDR1 is KGHDR and CDR2 is SFDVKD. The CDR3 sequence: CATSDAPIGTRNTGELFF. CDR3 DNA sequence: TGTGCCACCAGTGATGCGCCCATTGGGACCAGGAACACCGGGGAGCTGTTTTTT.

This clonotype was counted only a few times. The rearrangement links TRBV5-1 to TRBJ1-3; D is ambiguous. The CDR3 has 17 amino acids. The germline V gene has CDR1 SGHRS and CDR2 YFSETQ. Deletions cut 1 base from V and 0 bases from J, with 14 bases between. The CDR3 DNA reads as TGCGCCAGCAGCTTGTTAGGCTGGGGAAACTCTGGAAACACCATATATTTT. Amino acid sequence: CASSLLGWGNSGNTIYF.

This clonotype was detected only a few times. The rearrangement uses TRBV10-3 and TRBJ2-3; tentative D call: TRBD1 (5 bases). The germline CDR1 and CDR2 sequences are ENHRY and SYGVKD. The CDR3 length is 13 residues. The V gene lost 7 bases and the J gene lost 0 bases, with 8 bases spanning the gap. CDR3 sequence (DNA): TGTGCCATCACAGGGATCAGCACAGATACGCAGTATTTT. It translates to CAITGISTDTQYF.

V usage is TRBV27 and J usage is TRBJ2-7, with D tentatively TRBD2 (5 bases). Germline assignment: CDR1 MNHEY and CDR2 SMNVEV (reference sequence). Trimming stripped 2 bases from V and 0 bases from J, with 17 bases between. The CDR3 consists of 17 residues. CDR3 loop: CASSLMRGRSSSYEQYV. CDR3 in DNA: TGTGCCAGCAGTTTAATGAGAGGGCGAAGTAGCTCCTACGAGCAGTACGTC.